Below are 27 T cell receptor beta chains sequenced from a single sample in a study of graft-versus-host responses after intestinal transplantation. No antigen is known for these receptors. Using immunoSEQ multiplex PCR, the repertoire was profiled, and TCRdb retains in-frame clones only, with some absent. The sample holds roughly 110,000 clones, roughly 89% seen once. Sequencing used unstimulated CD4+ T cells sorted from spleen or lymph node cells, obtained before transplant. Receptor source: a human donor who was the organ donor for an intestinal transplant.

V is TRBV6-5 and J is TRBJ1-2, with 8 positions matching TRBD1. From germline, CDR1 is MNHEY and CDR2 SVGAGI. The CDR3 has 12 amino acids. V dropped 6 bases and J dropped 3; count of bases not matched to a gene: 0. DNA of the CDR3: TGTGCCAGCAGGACAGGGGACTATGGCTACACCTTC. This encodes CASRTGDYGYTF.

V usage is TRBV7-9 and J usage is TRBJ2-3; 7 positions match TRBD1. Germline V gene data show CDR1 as SEHNR and CDR2 as FQNEAQ (reference sequence). This CDR3 comprises 16 residues. The trim removed 4 bases at V and 2 bases at J, leaving 9 bases unmatched. The CDR3 sequence is CASSSGQLIVTDTQYF. The CDR3 region has the DNA TGTGCCAGCAGCTCGGGACAGTTAATAGTCACAGATACGCAGTATTTT.

The chain employs TRBV20-1 and TRBJ1-1; no clear D gene. V gave up 8 bases and J gave up 7 bases, with 14 bases separating them. Germline V gene sequence: CDR1 DFQATT, CDR2 SNEGSKA (reference sequence). The CDR3 has 11 residues. CDR3 protein: CSSLAGHEAFF. In DNA form, the CDR3 reads TGCAGTTCGCTTGCGGGTCATGAAGCTTTCTTT.

About this clone itself: Relative to the germline gene, one junction end is altered; a read error may explain this. This chain uses TRBV6-5 with TRBJ2-7, with 8 bases aligning to TRBD1. The CDR3 has 15 residues. In germline, CDR1 is MNHEY, CDR2 SVGAGI. The DNA for the CDR3 is TGTGCCATCAGTGTGTCGACAGGGGAAATGGACGAGCAGTACTTC. Its translation is CAISVSTGEMDEQYF.

This clone was detected only once. The gene calls are TRBV9 and TRBJ2-3; no definite D call. Per germline, CDR1 SGDLS and CDR2 YYNGEE. The V gene lost 4 bases and the J gene lost 1 base, with 10 bases spanning the gap. The CDR3 covers 14 residues. The chain's CDR3 is CASSPGGGTDTQYF. The DNA for the CDR3 is TGTGCCAGCAGCCCAGGCGGAGGCACAGATACGCAGTATTTT.

This chain links TRBV5-1 with TRBJ1-1; 7 nucleotides agree with TRBD1. V gave up 4 bases and J gave up 7 bases; unmatched junction bases: 10. Looked up from germline, CDR1 is SGHRS and CDR2 is YFSETQ. This CDR3 has 14 residues. The CDR3 DNA reads TGCGCCAGCAGCCCCGGGGCAGGGGGGTATGAAGCTTTCTTT. Amino acid sequence: CASSPGAGGYEAFF.

The rearrangement links TRBV2 to TRBJ2-5; 8 nucleotides line up with TRBD2. V shed 4 bases and J 5 bases; nucleotides not matched to a gene: 9. Germline assignment: CDR1 SNHLY and CDR2 FYNNEI. There are 15 residues in the CDR3. CDR3 residues: CASSGIWASGETQYF. CDR3 coding DNA: TGTGCCAGCAGTGGGATCTGGGCTAGCGGGGAGACCCAGTACTTC.

The rearrangement links TRBV10-1 to TRBJ2-2; D may be TRBD2 (5 bases). The V and J ends lost 7 bases and 3 bases respectively, with 12 bases between them. CDR3 size: 14 residues. Germline CDR1 WNHNN, CDR2 SYGVQD (reference sequence). CDR3 in amino acids: CASTGIRDTGELFF. CDR3 nucleotide sequence: TGCGCCAGCACCGGGATCCGGGACACCGGGGAGCTGTTTTTT.

The chain combines TRBV4-1 with TRBJ1-1, with a possible D match to TRBD1 (6 bases). The CDR3 sequence is 15 residues long. Trimming removed 1 base from V and 5 bases from J, with 14 bases in between. CDR1 is MGHRA and CDR2 is YSYEKL in the germline V gene. CDR3 sequence (DNA): TGCGCCAGCAGCCAAGGGGCCAGGGGTTTAACTGAAGCTTTCTTT. This translates into CASSQGARGLTEAFF.

The chain employs TRBV19 and TRBJ2-5, with D hard to call. Trimming pared 4 bases from V and 2 bases from J, leaving 5 bases between. CDR3 length: 12 residues. From germline, CDR1 is LNHDA and CDR2 SQIVND (reference sequence). CDR3 in DNA: TGTGCCAGTAGTAGGGGACAAGAGACCCAGTACTTC. It translates to CASSRGQETQYF.

This chain uses TRBV11-2 with TRBJ2-2; 7 nucleotides align to TRBD1. V lost 2 bases and J lost 7; bases outside the gene matches: 7. Germline assignment: CDR1 SGHAT and CDR2 FQNNGV. The CDR3 extends over 15 amino acids. CDR3 bases: TGTGCCAGCAGCTTAACTAGAGGGGGCGGCGGGGAGCTGTTTTTT. This gives the protein CASSLTRGGGGELFF.

The gene calls are TRBV6-6 and TRBJ1-1; D is possibly TRBD1 (5 bases). The CDR3 is 13 amino acids. V shed 6 bases and J shed 3 bases, with 11 bases lying between them. Per the germline V gene, CDR1 is MNHNY and CDR2 is SVGAGI (reference sequence). The CDR3 here is CASSRIRDTEAFF. The CDR3 DNA follows: TGTGCCAGCAGCCGGATCAGGGACACTGAAGCTTTCTTT.

The chain joins TRBV19 to TRBJ2-3, with 7 nucleotides matching TRBD1. Germline values: CDR1 LNHDA, CDR2 SQIVND (reference sequence). V lost 4 bases, J lost 5 bases, and 9 bases stayed unmatched. CDR3 length: 15 residues. The CDR3 DNA reads TGTGCCAGTAGTAGGATCCCGGGACAGAGAGATACGCAGTATTTT. It yields the protein CASSRIPGQRDTQYF.

The rearrangement links TRBV4-1 to TRBJ1-5; D is ambiguous. The CDR3 consists of 14 residues. V lost 5 bases, J lost 2 bases, and 10 bases lay in between. Germline V gives CDR1 MGHRA, CDR2 YSYEKL. In nucleotides, the CDR3 is TGCGCCAGCAGCGCGGATAGGGGCAATCAGCCCCAGCATTTT. This translates into CASSADRGNQPQHF.

In its sample, this clone was seen once. The genes are TRBV5-1 and TRBJ2-1; no clear D gene. Germline V gene data show CDR1 as SGHRS and CDR2 as YFSETQ. This CDR3 contains 14 residues. V lost 2 bases and J lost 4, with 10 bases in between. The CDR3 spells CASSFAPVYNEQFF. The CDR3, as DNA: TGCGCCAGCAGCTTCGCGCCGGTTTACAATGAGCAGTTCTTC.

The rearrangement joins TRBV18 to TRBJ1-4, with a possible D match to TRBD1 (6 bases). V was trimmed by 3 bases and J by 8 bases, leaving 19 bases between them. This CDR3 comprises 16 residues. Germline V CDR1 and CDR2: KGHSH, LQKENI. Here the CDR3 DNA reads TGTGCCAGCTCACCTACTGTCCCAGGGGAACGAGAAAAACTGTTTTTT. Translated, it gives CASSPTVPGEREKLFF. Based on the CDR3 plus reference TRBV18 and TRBJ1-4, the full variable domain is NAGVMQNPRHLVRRRGQEARLRCSPMKGHSHVYWYRQLPEEGLKFMVYLQKENIIDESGMPKERFSAEFPKEGPSILRIQQVVRGDSAAYFCASSPTVPGEREKLFFGSGTQLSVL.

The gene calls are TRBV6-1 and TRBJ1-4; D perhaps matches TRBD1 (6 bases). The ends were cut back, 8 bases at V and 6 bases at J, with 19 bases in the middle. CDR1 and CDR2 from the germline V gene are MNHNS and SASEGT. The CDR3 spans 15 residues. DNA of the CDR3: TGTGCCAGCGCCAGGGCATCAGGGGAATATGAAAAACTGTTTTTT. It encodes CASARASGEYEKLFF.

This clone was found once. J is TRBJ1-2 and V is TRBV6-1; TRBD1 aligns across 9 bases. The CDR3 is 17 amino acids. Germline trimming cut 1 base from V and 0 bases from J; bases unmatched to any gene: 6. The germline V gene encodes CDR1 MNHNS and CDR2 SASEGT. Here the CDR3 DNA reads TGTGCCAGCAGTGAAGATTGGGGACAGGGAACTAACTATGGCTACACCTTC. Its translation: CASSEDWGQGTNYGYTF.

This clone was detected once. V is TRBV5-1 and J is TRBJ2-2; perhaps TRBD1 as D (6 bases). V lost 4 bases to trimming and J lost 3 bases, with 16 bases between them. The germline V gene has CDR1 SGHRS and CDR2 YFSETQ. The CDR3 has 16 amino acids. CDR3 in amino acids: CASSLYRVEDTGELFF. The CDR3 DNA sequence: TGCGCCAGCAGCCTGTACAGGGTTGAGGACACCGGGGAGCTGTTTTTT.

The rearrangement joins TRBV5-7 to TRBJ2-2; possible D gene TRBD2, 5 bases. TRBV5-7 is identified as an open reading frame with a role that is uncertain. Deletions cut 4 bases from V and 4 bases from J, with 17 bases between. The CDR3 is 16 amino acids. Here the CDR3 reads CASSPGGQASTGELFF. The CDR3 nucleotides are TGTGCCAGCAGCCCCGGCGGGCAGGCAAGCACCGGGGAGCTGTTTTTT.

V is TRBV7-9 and J is TRBJ1-2, with D tentatively TRBD1 (5 bases). V was cut by 4 bases and J by 8 bases, with 20 bases left in between. The CDR3 has 15 amino acids. Germline lookup yields CDR1 SEHNR and CDR2 FQNEAQ (reference sequence). The CDR3 sequence is CASSSQAGRLLGYTF. CDR3 coding DNA: TGTGCCAGCAGCTCCCAAGCAGGGAGGTTGTTAGGCTACACCTTC. Full variable domain (remainder filled in from reference TRBV7-9 and TRBJ1-2): DTGVSQNPRHKITKRGQNVTFRCDPISEHNRLYWYRQTLGQGPEFLTYFQNEAQLEKSRLLSDRFSAERPKGSFSTLEIQRTEQGDSAMYLCASSSQAGRLLGYTFGSGTRLTVV.

The chain links TRBV4-1 to TRBJ1-1, with no clear D. The CDR3 contains 16 residues. Trimming took off 2 bases at V and 1 base at J, with 14 bases between the two ends. Germline CDR1 MGHRA, CDR2 YSYEKL. CDR3 nucleotides: TGCGCCAGCAGCCAAAACTTAGGACGGCGGAACACTGAAGCTTTCTTT. Translated, it gives CASSQNLGRRNTEAFF.

The chain combines TRBV6-6 with TRBJ2-2; 8 nucleotides agree with TRBD2. The length of the CDR3 is 16 residues. With 5 bases clipped from V and 3 bases from J, the junction kept 8 bases outside the gene matches. Per the germline V gene, CDR1 is MNHNY and CDR2 is SVGAGI (reference sequence). DNA of the CDR3: TGTGCCAGCAGTCCCAGGGAAGCGGGGGACACCGGGGAGCTGTTTTTT. This sequence encodes CASSPREAGDTGELFF.

The genes are TRBV4-1 and TRBJ1-5, with a weak D call TRBD1 (5 bases). Trimming stripped 0 bases from V and 1 base from J, with 16 bases between. Germline CDR1 is MGHRA and CDR2 is YSYEKL. The CDR3 covers 18 residues. The CDR3 loop reads CASSQDRRQGRSNQPQHF. The CDR3 DNA reads as TGCGCCAGCAGCCAAGATCGCCGGCAGGGTCGGAGCAATCAGCCCCAGCATTTT.

The chain couples TRBV5-1 to TRBJ1-1, with D maybe TRBD1 (6 bases). Germline values: CDR1 SGHRS, CDR2 YFSETQ. The V end lost 2 bases, the J end lost 4 bases, and 15 bases lay between the germline ends. The CDR3 length is 15 residues. The CDR3 loop is CASSFRTERSTEAFF. CDR3 nucleotides: TGCGCCAGCAGCTTCCGGACAGAGAGGAGCACTGAAGCTTTCTTT. Using reference TRBV5-1 and TRBJ1-1 for the parts outside the CDR3, the full variable domain is KAGVTQTPRYLIKTRGQQVTLSCSPISGHRSVSWYQQTPGQGLQFLFEYFSETQRNKGNFPGRFSGRQFSNSRSEMNVSTLELGDSALYLCASSFRTERSTEAFFGQGTRLTVV.

This chain connects TRBV29-1 to TRBJ1-5; weak D call: TRBD1 (5 bases). Trimming left V 4 bases short and J 6 bases short, with 13 bases between. CDR1 is SQVTM and CDR2 is ANQGSEA in the germline V gene. The CDR3 sequence is 13 residues long. CDR3 coding DNA: TGCAGCGTTGCTACGGGGCCGGGTCAGCCCCAGCATTTT. Translated: CSVATGPGQPQHF.

The gene calls are TRBV7-3 and TRBJ2-3, with TRBD2 matching 11 bases. Trimming removed 5 bases from V and 2 bases from J; junction bases left unmatched: 6. Germline V gene lookup returns CDR1 SGHTA and CDR2 FQGTGA. There are 16 residues in the CDR3. CDR3 nucleotide sequence: TGTGCCAGCAGCATCGGACTAGCGGGTTTCACAGATACGCAGTATTTT. Amino acid sequence: CASSIGLAGFTDTQYF.